A single sample gave rise to the 21 T cell receptor beta chains below, sequenced in a study of T-cell reconstitution after alpha-beta-depleted transplantation in children. The authors prepared the TCRbeta library with unique molecular identifiers. TCRdb reprocessed the PCR reads via MiXCR and lists one record per CDR3 protein. The sample lists hundreds of thousands of distinct CDR3 sequences, 10% to 15% seen once, with about 2.2% in the top ten. Sample: PBMCs, mostly from graft donor cells, taken 360 days after TCRalphabeta/CD19-depleted stem cell transplant. The receptor source for this set is a male patient between 10 and 17 years old who had a stem cell transplant for acute myeloid leukemia, so the T cells may come from the graft donor.

There are a few counts of this clonotype. This chain connects TRBV7-9 to TRBJ2-1; 7 nucleotides line up with TRBD2. Germline V lookup: CDR1 SEHNR, CDR2 FQNEAQ (reference sequence). This CDR3 spans 15 amino acids. Losses at the gene ends were 5 bases for V and 8 bases for J; bases not matched to a gene: 12. The CDR3 region has the DNA TGTGCCAGCAGCATCCCCCGGACTAGTATGGATGAGCAGTTCTTC. It is translated as CASSIPRTSMDEQFF.

The rearrangement joins TRBV29-1 to TRBJ1-4; no firm D call. The CDR3 runs to 14 residues. Germline assignment: CDR1 SQVTM and CDR2 ANQGSEA. V lost 4 bases and J lost 0, with 9 bases in between. The CDR3 nucleotides read TGCAGCGTTGCCCACAGTGCAACTAATGAAAAACTGTTTTTT. Its protein is CSVAHSATNEKLFF.

The table lists this clonotype with many counts. The chain combines TRBV11-1 with TRBJ2-7; 9 nucleotides line up with TRBD1. Germline loops: CDR1 SGHAT, CDR2 FQDESV (reference sequence). Trimming cost V 2 bases and J 0 bases; bases outside gene matches: 2. This CDR3 has 15 residues. The CDR3 loop is CASSLPTGGSYEQYF. The CDR3 DNA reads as TGTGCCAGCAGCTTACCGACAGGGGGCTCCTACGAGCAGTACTTC.

This clonotype was seen a handful of times. The chain joins TRBV7-9 to TRBJ2-7; possible D gene TRBD2, 6 bases. Trimming took 2 bases from V and 2 from J, leaving 19 bases between them. The CDR3 has 17 residues. Germline CDR1 is SEHNR and CDR2 is FQNEAQ (reference sequence). The CDR3 loop reads CASSLSPGGATTYEQYF. CDR3 nucleotide sequence: TGTGCCAGCAGCTTATCCCCCGGAGGGGCCACCACCTACGAGCAGTACTTC.

This clonotype was seen at least ten times. This chain uses TRBV11-2 with TRBJ1-1, with 9 positions matching TRBD1. Trimming took 3 bases from V and 3 from J; bases not matched to a gene: 2. The germline V gene has CDR1 SGHAT and CDR2 FQNNGV. This CDR3 region has 14 residues. CDR3 DNA sequence: TGTGCCAGCAGCTTCCGGGACAGGGACACTGAAGCTTTCTTT. This translates into CASSFRDRDTEAFF.

The CDR3 spells CASSLGSTTYNEQFF. In DNA form, the CDR3 reads TGTGCCAGCAGCTTAGGGAGCACCACCTACAATGAGCAGTTCTTC. The V and J genes are TRBV11-2 and TRBJ2-1; D remains unclear. The length of the CDR3 is 15 residues. Trimming took 1 base from V and 2 from J, leaving 9 bases between them. The germline gives CDR1 SGHAT, CDR2 FQNNGV.

This clonotype has a handful of counts. V usage is TRBV7-2 and J usage is TRBJ2-7; D is unresolved. There are 13 residues in the CDR3. Looked up from germline, CDR1 is SGHTA and CDR2 is FQGNSA. The V and J ends lost 3 bases and 2 bases respectively, with 8 bases between them. CDR3: CASSFDKPYEQYF. The CDR3 region has the DNA TGTGCCAGCAGCTTCGACAAGCCCTACGAGCAGTACTTC.

The rearrangement links TRBV4-2 to TRBJ2-7; 7 nucleotides agree with TRBD1. The trim removed 2 bases at V and 8 bases at J, leaving 12 bases unmatched. The V gene's germline CDR1 is LGHNA and CDR2 YNFKEQ. There are 15 residues in the CDR3. CDR3 residues: CASSQILRQGLQQYF. The CDR3 coding sequence is TGTGCCAGCAGCCAAATACTCAGACAGGGCCTCCAGCAGTACTTC.

This clonotype showed up just a few times. The chain recombines TRBV7-2 with TRBJ2-1, with D uncertain. Germline V gene lookup returns CDR1 SGHTA and CDR2 FQGNSA. The germline V and J ends were trimmed by 5 bases and 8 bases, with 7 bases remaining between them. The CDR3 is 11 amino acids. The CDR3 region is CASSERHEQFF. The DNA of the CDR3 is TGTGCCAGCAGCGAGCGCCATGAGCAGTTCTTC.

This clonotype was seen repeatedly, ten times or more. The V gene is TRBV11-2, the J gene TRBJ2-5; 7 positions agree with TRBD2. Trimming cost V 1 base and J 9 bases; bases outside gene matches: 8. This CDR3 is built from 14 residues. Germline lookup yields CDR1 SGHAT and CDR2 FQNNGV. The CDR3 nucleotides are TGTGCCAGCAGCTTAGGGTCGGGAGGCGGGCCCCAGTACTTC. Protein product: CASSLGSGGGPQYF.

Of note for this clonotype: A much more abundant neighbour one base away suggests this may be a read error. A read error is likely, as this CDR3 ends without the conserved phenylalanine or tryptophan. V and J are TRBV6-2 or TRBV6-3 and TRBJ2-6, with TRBD2 matching 7 bases. Germline CDR1 and CDR2: MNHEY and SVGEGT. There are 15 residues in the CDR3. V lost 6 bases and J lost 5; bases outside the gene matches: 7. Here the CDR3 reads CASRGAGVRANVLTL. The CDR3 DNA reads as TGTGCCAGCAGGGGTGCGGGGGTGAGGGCCAACGTCCTGACTCTC.

This clonotype showed up just a few times. The V and J genes are TRBV29-1 and TRBJ2-6, with D possibly being TRBD1 or TRBD2 (5 bases each). The V end lost 6 bases, the J end lost 0 bases, and 21 bases lay between the germline ends. Germline CDR1 reads SQVTM; CDR2 reads ANQGSEA. The CDR3 spans 18 residues. The DNA of the CDR3 is TGCAGCGTAGCGACCGGGACGGGGCCGTCCTCTGGGGCCAACGTCCTGACTTTC. Its protein product is CSVATGTGPSSGANVLTF.

This clonotype occurred a few times. This sequence joins TRBV24-1 and TRBJ2-2; the match to TRBD1 covers 7 bases. This CDR3 is built from 14 residues. The trim removed 3 bases at V and 6 bases at J, leaving 3 bases unmatched. In germline, CDR1 is KGHDR, CDR2 SFDVKD. The CDR3 here is CATSDLGTAGELFF. The CDR3 coding sequence is TGTGCCACCAGTGATCTAGGGACAGCCGGGGAGCTGTTTTTT.

The CDR3: CSVDRNQETQYF. The CDR3 DNA follows: TGCAGCGTTGATCGGAACCAAGAGACCCAGTACTTC. The chain couples TRBV29-1 to TRBJ2-5; D ambiguous. CDR3 size: 12 residues. Trimming took 3 bases from V and 0 from J, leaving 5 bases between them. CDR1 and CDR2 from the germline V gene are SQVTM and ANQGSEA.

This clonotype turned up a few times. The rearrangement links TRBV12-3 or TRBV12-4 to TRBJ2-3, with TRBD1 as a possible D gene (5 bases). V was cut by 7 bases and J by 0 bases, with 14 bases left in between. The length of the CDR3 is 15 residues. CDR3 protein: CASTLWGTSTDTQYF. Here the CDR3 DNA reads TGTGCCAGCACTCTATGGGGCACAAGCACAGATACGCAGTATTTT.

This clonotype appeared many times. V is TRBV12-3 or TRBV12-4 and J is TRBJ2-5, with D possibly called TRBD1 or TRBD2 (5 bases each). The CDR3 runs 15 residues. The V gene lost 7 bases and the J gene lost 0 bases, with 15 bases spanning the gap. CDR3 in DNA: TGTGCCAGCACCCGGACGGGACCCAACCAAGAGACCCAGTACTTC. Amino acid sequence: CASTRTGPNQETQYF.

The sample holds one count of this clonotype. The chain links TRBV5-1 to TRBJ2-7, with 8 positions matching TRBD2. V trimming: 0 bases; J trimming: 7 bases; junction bases outside the gene matches: 12. This CDR3 has 16 amino acids. Germline values: CDR1 SGHRS, CDR2 YFSETQ. CDR3 bases: TGCGCCAGCAGCTTGGCCTGGTCGGGAGGGCCGTGGGAGCAGTACTTC. Translation gives CASSLAWSGGPWEQYF. The full variable domain, with the rest looked up from reference TRBV5-1 and TRBJ2-7, is KAGVTQTPRYLIKTRGQQVTLSCSPISGHRSVSWYQQTPGQGLQFLFEYFSETQRNKGNFPGRFSGRQFSNSRSEMNVSTLELGDSALYLCASSLAWSGGPWEQYFGPGTRLTVT.

This clonotype showed up many times. V is TRBV28 and J is TRBJ2-7, with 8 bases aligning to TRBD1. CDR1 and CDR2 from the germline V gene are MDHEN and SYDVKM. J was trimmed by 2 bases and V by 3 bases; bases with no gene match: 6. CDR3 length: 15 amino acids. The CDR3 loop is CASSFLGQAPYEQYF. DNA of the CDR3: TGTGCCAGCAGTTTTTTGGGACAGGCGCCCTACGAGCAGTACTTC.

This clonotype was counted many times. The rearrangement uses TRBV20-1 and TRBJ2-3, with D uncertain. This CDR3 has 14 amino acids. Germline V gene sequence: CDR1 DFQATT, CDR2 SNEGSKA (reference sequence). Trimming left V 4 bases short and J 3 bases short, with 14 bases between. CDR3 amino acids: CSATRGPSTDTQYF. DNA of the CDR3: TGCAGTGCTACTAGAGGCCCTTCTACAGATACGCAGTATTTT.

This chain joins TRBV20-1 and TRBJ2-5, with D perhaps TRBD2 (6 bases). The germline V gene encodes CDR1 DFQATT and CDR2 SNEGSKA (reference sequence). V lost 3 bases and J lost 5, with 10 bases in between. The CDR3 spans 12 residues. The CDR3 DNA sequence: TGCAGTGCTAGCGGGAGTGGGGAGACCCAGTACTTC. It codes for CSASGSGETQYF.

This clonotype was observed a few times. The chain recombines TRBV20-1 with TRBJ2-3, with D perhaps being TRBD1 or TRBD2 (5 bases each). CDR3 length: 14 amino acids. Germline CDR1 is DFQATT and CDR2 is SNEGSKA (reference sequence). Here the CDR3 reads CRGVERRSTDTQYF. The DNA of the CDR3 is TGCAGGGGGGTCGAGCGGAGGAGCACAGATACGCAGTATTTT.